Here is one TCR beta chain with its context. These data belong to a study of T cell responses to AZD1222 COVID-19 vaccine. V lost 2 bases to trimming and J lost 7 bases, with 4 bases between them. The CDR3 loop spans 11 amino acids. In germline, CDR1 is SGHNT, CDR2 YYREEE (reference sequence). The table came from immunoSEQ multiplex PCR; TCRdb's copy has only in-frame clones and leaves some out. The profile shows 150,000 or so clones, over 75% of them singletons. The starting material was peripheral blood, obtained on day 0 of AZD1222 vaccination. J is TRBJ2-1 and V is TRBV5-4, with D unresolved. This receptor was taken from an adult in good health. The CDR3 coding sequence is TGTGCCAGCAGCTTAGAGAATGAGCAGTTCTTC. Translation gives CASSLENEQFF.